This is a list of T cell receptor beta chains from one sample in a study of T cell changes during pregnancy in multiple sclerosis. This table comes from immunoSEQ multiplex PCR, and its TCRdb copy is limited to in-frame clones, with some not included. The profile shows tens of thousands of clones, 94% of them singletons. This specimen was CD4+ T cells from peripheral blood mononuclear cells, taken in the second trimester of pregnancy. These receptors all stem from a female donor with multiple sclerosis, enrolled in a pregnancy study. The CDR3 runs from the conserved cysteine through the conserved F or W. A D gene is named only where the DNA matches it firmly. Some rows have no size entry. The others give once, few or many, or a class for an expanded clone.

TRBJ1-5,TRBV9,-,-,TGTGCCAGCAGCGTAGAGGGGGAGACTCAGCCCCAGCATTTT,CASSVEGETQPQHF
TRBJ2-6,TRBV4-2,-,-,TGTGCCAGCACATATCAGGGTTCTGGGGCCAACGTCCTGACTTTC,CASTYQGSGANVLTF
TRBJ1-5,TRBV30,-,TRBD1,TGTGCCTGGAGGCCGGACAGGGCCGGACAGCCCCAGCATTTT,CAWRPDRAGQPQHF
TRBJ1-3,TRBV15,-,-,TGTGCCACCAGCCGCAAAGTTACCCAAGCGGGAAACACCATATATTTT,CATSRKVTQAGNTIYF
TRBJ2-3,TRBV7-2,-,TRBD2,TGTGCCAGCAGCTTAATGGCTAGCGGGGGCACAGATACGCAGTATTTT,CASSLMASGGTDTQYF
TRBJ2-1,TRBV19,once,TRBD1,TGTGCCAGTAATCCGGGACAGGGCTACAATGAGCAGTTCTTC,CASNPGQGYNEQFF
TRBJ2-2,TRBV4-1,once,-,TGCGCCAGCAGCCAAGATGGCCGACTGAGGACCGGGGAGCTGTTTTTT,CASSQDGRLRTGELFF
TRBJ2-5,TRBV7-6,-,TRBD1,TGTGCCAGCAGCTGGGGACAGCTTCAAGAGACCCAGTACTTC,CASSWGQLQETQYF
TRBJ2-6,TRBV10-2,-,TRBD2,TGCGCCAGCAGTGAGTCGATGGGGGGGATCGGGGCCAACGTCCTGACTTTC,CASSESMGGIGANVLTF
TRBJ2-1,TRBV5-5,-,TRBD2,TGTGCCAGCAGCCGACTAGCGGGAGTCGGTGAGCAGTTCTTC,CASSRLAGVGEQFF
TRBJ2-3,TRBV5-1,-,TRBD2,TGCGCCAGCAGCTTGGTCCCGGGACTAGCGGGAGTGGTCAAAGGCACAGATACGCAGTATTTT,CASSLVPGLAGVVKGTDTQYF
TRBJ1-4,TRBV2,-,-,TGTGCCAGCAAGATAGGACGGGGGCTGTTTTTT,CASKIGRGLFF
TRBJ2-7,TRBV28,-,-,TGTGCCAGCAGTTTCATCCCGGGGAGCGAGCAGTACTTC,CASSFIPGSEQYF